A selection of T cell receptor beta chains follows, all from one sample in a study of TIL therapy for anti-PD-1-resistant metastatic lung cancer. Using immunoSEQ multiplex PCR, the repertoire was profiled, and TCRdb retains in-frame clones only, with some absent. This sample yields 54,000 or so clones, of which around 90% are seen a single time; 2.5% to 3% belongs to the top ten. The specimen was blood, collected at baseline. These receptors all stem from a person aged 25 to 85 with non-small cell lung cancer. Both conserved end residues are part of each CDR3. A D gene is named only where the DNA matches it firmly. Expanded clones are given a class, and other clones once, few, many or no size at all.

V gene: TRBV4-1; J gene: TRBJ1-5; D gene: NA; clone size: few; CDR3 protein: CASSQEDTSNQPQHF; CDR3 DNA: TGCGCCAGCAGCCAAGAGGACACAAGCAATCAGCCCCAGCATTTT
V gene: TRBV30; J gene: TRBJ1-1; D gene: NA; clone size: NA; CDR3 protein: CAWLLPNRDTEAFF; CDR3 DNA: TGTGCCTGGCTACTACCTAACAGGGACACTGAAGCTTTCTTT
V gene: TRBV7-9; J gene: TRBJ2-7; D gene: TRBD1; clone size: NA; CDR3 protein: CASSTPRTGTGGREQYF; CDR3 DNA: TGTGCCAGCAGTACCCCTCGAACCGGGACAGGGGGACGGGAGCAGTACTTC
V gene: TRBV25-1; J gene: TRBJ2-4; D gene: NA; clone size: NA; CDR3 protein: CASSEGGGPELAIQYF; CDR3 DNA: TGTGCCAGCAGTGAAGGTGGAGGGCCGGAGCTGGCGATTCAGTACTTC
V gene: TRBV24-1; J gene: TRBJ1-2; D gene: NA; clone size: once; CDR3 protein: CATSAGYGYTF; CDR3 DNA: TGTGCCACCAGTGCAGGGTATGGCTACACCTTC
V gene: TRBV9; J gene: TRBJ2-7; D gene: NA; clone size: NA; CDR3 protein: CASSVSAGLSYEQYF; CDR3 DNA: TGTGCCAGCAGCGTATCGGCAGGTCTCTCCTACGAGCAGTACTTC
V gene: TRBV2; J gene: TRBJ2-7; D gene: NA; clone size: NA; CDR3 protein: CASSGQGENEQYF; CDR3 DNA: TGTGCCAGCAGTGGGCAGGGTGAGAACGAGCAGTACTTC
V gene: TRBV2; J gene: TRBJ1-3; D gene: NA; clone size: NA; CDR3 protein: CASSPPFGNTIYF; CDR3 DNA: TGTGCCAGCAGTCCCCCGTTTGGAAACACCATATATTTT
V gene: TRBV28; J gene: TRBJ2-1; D gene: NA; clone size: once; CDR3 protein: CATCRLLRPNEQFF; CDR3 DNA: TGTGCCACCTGTAGACTCCTTCGGCCCAATGAGCAGTTCTTC
V gene: TRBV6-1; J gene: TRBJ1-2; D gene: NA; clone size: NA; CDR3 protein: CASSEAGFSGYGYTF; CDR3 DNA: TGTGCCAGCAGTGAAGCCGGGTTTAGCGGGTATGGCTACACCTTC
V gene: TRBV10-3; J gene: TRBJ1-1; D gene: TRBD1; clone size: NA; CDR3 protein: CAIRGTEVVTEAFF; CDR3 DNA: TGTGCCATCAGGGGGACAGAGGTTGTAACTGAAGCTTTCTTT
V gene: TRBV12-3/TRBV12-4; J gene: TRBJ2-5; D gene: NA; clone size: once; CDR3 protein: CASSGGQRETQYF; CDR3 DNA: TGTGCCAGCAGTGGGGGACAAAGAGAGACCCAGTACTTC
V gene: TRBV4-1; J gene: TRBJ1-2; D gene: TRBD1; clone size: NA; CDR3 protein: CASSQKQGIEGYTF; CDR3 DNA: TGCGCCAGCAGCCAAAAACAGGGGATCGAGGGCTACACCTTC
V gene: TRBV27; J gene: TRBJ1-1; D gene: TRBD1; clone size: few; CDR3 protein: CASSIDRGTEAFF; CDR3 DNA: TGTGCCAGCAGCATTGACAGGGGTACTGAAGCTTTCTTT
V gene: TRBV20-1; J gene: TRBJ2-1; D gene: TRBD2; clone size: once; CDR3 protein: CSASRLAEDNEQFF; CDR3 DNA: TGCAGTGCTAGTCGACTAGCAGAAGACAATGAGCAGTTCTTC
V gene: TRBV6-5; J gene: TRBJ2-2; D gene: NA; clone size: once; CDR3 protein: CASSRAGGLTGELFF; CDR3 DNA: TGTGCCAGCAGTCGCGCAGGGGGACTCACCGGGGAGCTGTTTTTT
V gene: TRBV4-2; J gene: TRBJ2-7; D gene: TRBD2; clone size: NA; CDR3 protein: CASSQEEAGVTYEQYF; CDR3 DNA: TGTGCCAGCAGCCAAGAGGAAGCGGGAGTCACCTACGAGCAGTACTTC
V gene: TRBV28; J gene: TRBJ2-7; D gene: TRBD1; clone size: NA; CDR3 protein: CASRRTGGESYEQYF; CDR3 DNA: TGTGCCAGCAGACGGACAGGGGGCGAGTCCTACGAGCAGTACTTC
V gene: TRBV7-9; J gene: TRBJ1-2; D gene: TRBD1; clone size: NA; CDR3 protein: CASSLQNRDSAGYTF; CDR3 DNA: TGTGCCAGCAGCCTCCAAAACCGGGACAGCGCTGGCTACACCTTC
V gene: TRBV19; J gene: TRBJ1-5; D gene: NA; clone size: NA; CDR3 protein: CASSRRGSNQPQHF; CDR3 DNA: TGTGCCAGTAGCCGGAGGGGGAGCAATCAGCCCCAGCATTTT
V gene: TRBV7-9; J gene: TRBJ2-7; D gene: NA; clone size: few; CDR3 protein: CASSLGQTPYEQYF; CDR3 DNA: TGTGCCAGCAGCTTAGGCCAGACCCCCTACGAGCAGTACTTC
V gene: TRBV25-1; J gene: TRBJ2-7; D gene: NA; clone size: few; CDR3 protein: CASSYNYEQYF; CDR3 DNA: TGTGCCAGCAGTTATAACTACGAGCAGTACTTC
V gene: TRBV20-1; J gene: TRBJ2-3; D gene: NA; clone size: NA; CDR3 protein: CSASALGTQTDTQYF; CDR3 DNA: TGCAGTGCTAGTGCTCTAGGGACGCAGACAGATACGCAGTATTTT
V gene: TRBV3-1/TRBV3-2; J gene: TRBJ1-3; D gene: NA; clone size: NA; CDR3 protein: CASSQERGGSGNTIYF; CDR3 DNA: TGTGCCAGCAGCCAAGAGAGGGGGGGCTCTGGAAACACCATATATTTT
V gene: TRBV5-6; J gene: TRBJ1-1; D gene: NA; clone size: NA; CDR3 protein: CASSLGSLRKRGEAFF; CDR3 DNA: TGTGCCAGCAGCTTGGGGTCTTTGAGGAAGAGGGGTGAAGCTTTCTTT
V gene: TRBV28; J gene: TRBJ1-4; D gene: NA; clone size: NA; CDR3 protein: CASSLTGLGNEKLFF; CDR3 DNA: TGTGCCAGCAGTCTAACAGGGTTGGGAAATGAAAAACTGTTTTTT
V gene: TRBV10-1; J gene: TRBJ2-7; D gene: NA; clone size: NA; CDR3 protein: CASSPHAKQASYEQYF; CDR3 DNA: TGCGCCAGCAGCCCGCATGCTAAACAGGCTTCCTACGAGCAGTACTTC
V gene: TRBV7-3; J gene: TRBJ2-3; D gene: NA; clone size: NA; CDR3 protein: CASSLRPPGLSTDTQYF; CDR3 DNA: TGTGCCAGCAGCTTACGCCCCCCCGGACTCTCCACAGATACGCAGTATTTT